The entry below describes one T cell receptor beta chain. Its matching antigen is unknown. The CDR3 consists of 16 residues. V lost 5 bases to trimming and J lost 6 bases, with 20 bases between them. Germline CDR1 is SGHVS and CDR2 is FNYEAQ. The entry originates in a study of cytomegalovirus exposure and HLA in healthy donors. Study-wide context: Earlier work reported 100 million or so unique TCR beta sequences from some 180 million T cells.

Study outcomes and limitations: Presence/absence analyses treated sequencing depth as roughly uniform across donors. A previous analysis found most TCR beta V segments productive roughly 87% or roughly 30% of the time.

The PCR ran on 60 Vbeta and 13 Jbeta primers. The assay was immunoSEQ multiplex PCR, and TCRdb's table has in-frame clones only and misses some. This repertoire shows 150,000 to 200,000 clones, roughly 82% found once; its top ten account for less than 2%. Nominal health characterized the donors when sampled, though unrecorded immune exposures were likely. The chain recombines TRBV7-6 with TRBJ2-1; a possible D gene is TRBD2 (5 bases). This receptor was taken from a man between 40 and 49 years old in good health and CMV-seronegative. The sample was PBMCs. This chain's CDR3 is CASSGVSLGSGNEQFF. The CDR3 DNA sequence: TGTGCCAGCAGCGGCGTAAGCTTAGGGAGCGGCAATGAGCAGTTCTTC. The full variable domain, in which reference TRBV7-6 and TRBJ2-1 provide the parts outside the CDR3, is GAGVSQSPRYKVTKRGQDVALRCDPISGHVSLYWYRQALGQGPEFLTYFNYEAQQDKSGLPNDRFSAERPEGSISTLTIQRTEQRDSAMYRCASSGVSLGSGNEQFFGPGTRLTVL.